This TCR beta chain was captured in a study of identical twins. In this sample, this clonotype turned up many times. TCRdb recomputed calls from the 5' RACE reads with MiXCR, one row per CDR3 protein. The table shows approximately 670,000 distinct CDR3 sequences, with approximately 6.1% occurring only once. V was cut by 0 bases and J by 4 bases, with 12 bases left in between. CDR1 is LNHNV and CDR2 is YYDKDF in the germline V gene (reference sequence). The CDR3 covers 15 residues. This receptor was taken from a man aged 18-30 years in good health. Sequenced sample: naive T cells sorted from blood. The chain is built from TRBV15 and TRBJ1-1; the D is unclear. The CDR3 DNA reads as TGTGCCACCAGCAGAGAAAAGGGAAGAGTCACTGAAGCTTTCTTT. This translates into CATSREKGRVTEAFF.